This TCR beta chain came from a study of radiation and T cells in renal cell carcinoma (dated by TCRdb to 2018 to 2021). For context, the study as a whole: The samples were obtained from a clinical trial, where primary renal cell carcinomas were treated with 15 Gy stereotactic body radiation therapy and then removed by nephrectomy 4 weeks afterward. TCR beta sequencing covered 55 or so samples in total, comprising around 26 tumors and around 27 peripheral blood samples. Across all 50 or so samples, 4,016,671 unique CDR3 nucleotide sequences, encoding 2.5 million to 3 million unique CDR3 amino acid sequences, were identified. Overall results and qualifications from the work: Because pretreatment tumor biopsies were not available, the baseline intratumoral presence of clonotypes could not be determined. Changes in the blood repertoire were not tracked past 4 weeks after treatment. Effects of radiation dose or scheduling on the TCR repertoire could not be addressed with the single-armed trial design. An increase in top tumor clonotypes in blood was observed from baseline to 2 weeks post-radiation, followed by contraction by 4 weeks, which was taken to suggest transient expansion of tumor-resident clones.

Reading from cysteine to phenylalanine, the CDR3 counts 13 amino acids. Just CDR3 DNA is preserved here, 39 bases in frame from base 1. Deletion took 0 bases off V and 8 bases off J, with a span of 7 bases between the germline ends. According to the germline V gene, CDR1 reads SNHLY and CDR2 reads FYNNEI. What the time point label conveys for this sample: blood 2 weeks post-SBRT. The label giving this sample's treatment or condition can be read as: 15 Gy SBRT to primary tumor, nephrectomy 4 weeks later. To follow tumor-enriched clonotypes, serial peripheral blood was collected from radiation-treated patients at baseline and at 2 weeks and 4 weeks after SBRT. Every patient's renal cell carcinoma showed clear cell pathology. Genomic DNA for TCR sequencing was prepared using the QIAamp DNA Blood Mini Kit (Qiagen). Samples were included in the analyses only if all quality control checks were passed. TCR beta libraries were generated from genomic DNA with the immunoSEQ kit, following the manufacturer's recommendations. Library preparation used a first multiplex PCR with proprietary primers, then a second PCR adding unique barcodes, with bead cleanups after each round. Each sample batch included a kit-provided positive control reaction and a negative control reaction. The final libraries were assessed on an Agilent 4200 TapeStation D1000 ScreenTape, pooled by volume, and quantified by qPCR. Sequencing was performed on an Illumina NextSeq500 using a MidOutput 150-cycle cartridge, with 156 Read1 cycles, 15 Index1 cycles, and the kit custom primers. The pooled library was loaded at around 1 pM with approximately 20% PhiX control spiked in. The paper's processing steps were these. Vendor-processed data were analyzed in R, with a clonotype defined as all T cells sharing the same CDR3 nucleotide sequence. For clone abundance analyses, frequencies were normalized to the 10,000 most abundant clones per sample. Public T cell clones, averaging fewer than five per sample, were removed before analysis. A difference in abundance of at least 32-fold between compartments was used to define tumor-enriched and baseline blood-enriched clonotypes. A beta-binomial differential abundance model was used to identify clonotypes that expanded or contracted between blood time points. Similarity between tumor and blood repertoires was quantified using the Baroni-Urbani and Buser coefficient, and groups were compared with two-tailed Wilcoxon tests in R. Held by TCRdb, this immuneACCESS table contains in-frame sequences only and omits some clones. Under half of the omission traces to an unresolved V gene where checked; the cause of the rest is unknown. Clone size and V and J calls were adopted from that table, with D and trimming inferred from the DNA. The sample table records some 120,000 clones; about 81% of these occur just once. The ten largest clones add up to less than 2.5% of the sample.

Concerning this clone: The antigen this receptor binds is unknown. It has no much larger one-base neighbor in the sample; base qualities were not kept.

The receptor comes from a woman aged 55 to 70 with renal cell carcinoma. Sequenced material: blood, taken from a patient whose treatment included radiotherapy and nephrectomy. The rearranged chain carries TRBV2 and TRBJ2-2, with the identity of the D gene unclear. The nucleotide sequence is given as TGTGCCAGCAGTGAAGCCTCAGCAGGGGAGCTGTTTTTT. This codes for CASSEASAGELFF. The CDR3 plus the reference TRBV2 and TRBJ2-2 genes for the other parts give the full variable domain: EPEVTQTPSHQVTQMGQEVILRCVPISNHLYFYWYRQILGQKVEFLVSFYNNEISEKSEIFDDQFSVERPDGSNFTLKIRSTKLEDSAMYFCASSEASAGELFFGEGSRLTVL.